This TCR beta chain was sequenced during a study of T cell repertoires in cytomegalovirus infection. CDR3 length equals 14 residues. In germline, CDR1 is MNHEY, CDR2 SVGEGT. V lost 2 bases to trimming and J lost 5 bases, with 10 bases between them. In the case of this clonotype: As yet, its antigen is unknown.

TCRdb used MiXCR to reprocess the reads, holding one entry per CDR3 protein. The sample consists of about 770,000 distinct CDR3 sequences, just under 30% of them appearing once. The sequencing used cultured CD8+ T cells from PBMCs, collected from culture after CMV antigen stimulation. This receptor was identified in a human donor in good health (CMV status not recorded). Some clones in this sample may be carry-over from other donors' samples. This chain links TRBV6-2 or TRBV6-3 with TRBJ2-1, with D perhaps TRBD2 (6 bases). The CDR3 spells CASSYRAGNNEQFF. CDR3 in DNA: TGTGCCAGCAGTTACAGGGCGGGGAACAATGAGCAGTTCTTC.